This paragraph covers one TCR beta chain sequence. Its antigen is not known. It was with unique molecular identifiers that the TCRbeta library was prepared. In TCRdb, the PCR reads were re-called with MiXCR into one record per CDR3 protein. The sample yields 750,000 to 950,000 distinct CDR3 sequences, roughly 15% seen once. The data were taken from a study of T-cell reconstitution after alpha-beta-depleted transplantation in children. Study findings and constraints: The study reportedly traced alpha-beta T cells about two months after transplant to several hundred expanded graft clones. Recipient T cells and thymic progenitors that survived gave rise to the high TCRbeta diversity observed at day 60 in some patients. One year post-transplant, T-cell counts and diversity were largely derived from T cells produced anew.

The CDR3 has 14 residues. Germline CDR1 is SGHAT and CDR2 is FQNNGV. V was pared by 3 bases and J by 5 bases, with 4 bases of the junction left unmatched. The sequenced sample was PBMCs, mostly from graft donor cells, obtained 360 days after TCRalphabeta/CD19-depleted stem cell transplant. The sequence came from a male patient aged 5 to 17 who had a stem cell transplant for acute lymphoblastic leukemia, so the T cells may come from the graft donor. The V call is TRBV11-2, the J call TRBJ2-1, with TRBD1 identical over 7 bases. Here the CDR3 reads CASSFHRGNNEQFF. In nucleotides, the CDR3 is TGTGCCAGCAGCTTTCACAGGGGAAACAATGAGCAGTTCTTC.